This T cell receptor (beta chain) was sequenced during a study of monozygotic twins with inflammatory bowel disease. The RNA usage for each TCR library was approximately 3,500 ng of total RNA. TCRdb re-called the 5' RACE reads and gives one entry per CDR3 protein, without DNA. With about 43,000 distinct CDR3 sequences in the sample, the ten largest clones hold less than 6.5%. Whole-study results and caveats: Discordant twins showed the same repertoire similarity as concordant twins, possibly from limited power. Varying immunosuppressive regimens may have increased patient repertoire variability. A distinction between different T cell subtypes was not possible.

The germline V gene encodes CDR1 SEHNR and CDR2 FQNEAQ (reference sequence). This CDR3 comprises 14 residues. Considering frequency, this clonotype is medium-sized. What it binds is not known. This sequence originates from a human donor with ulcerative colitis or Crohn's disease, or a healthy co-twin of an affected twin (not recorded which). V and J are TRBV7-9 and TRBJ1-4; TCRdb reports TRBD1, a call that lacks DNA to check it against. Sequenced sample: blood. The CDR3 is CASSGTAENEKLFF.